This T cell receptor (beta chain) was retrieved from a study of T-cell memory formation after mild COVID-19. Looked up from germline, CDR1 is SEHNR and CDR2 is FQNEAQ (reference sequence). The length of the CDR3 is 15 residues. The V segment lost 3 bases and the J segment 6 bases; nucleotides outside the gene matches: 6. To note about this clonotype: Antigen: not known.

General study results and limits: For contracting clones, CD4+ ones sat mainly in CM and EM, CD8+ in EMRA. CD4+ bias marked clones expanding day 15 to 37, unlike balanced contracting clones.

TCRdb reprocessed the 5' RACE reads via MiXCR and lists one record per CDR3 protein. Of around 260,000 distinct CDR3 sequences in the sample, 15% to 20% were seen once. The sequence derives from a man between 18 and 35 years old who had mild COVID-19 (a few samples of this study predate the infection). Cell type and time point are not known. V gene TRBV7-9 combines with J gene TRBJ2-1; 9 bases are shared with TRBD2. The specimen was PBMCs or a T cell subset sorted from them (not recorded which). CDR3 in amino acids: CASSFKGLAPNEQFF. The CDR3 coding sequence is TGTGCCAGCAGCTTTAAGGGACTAGCCCCCAATGAGCAGTTCTTC.